This T cell receptor (beta chain) was sequenced in a study of shared clonotypes between healthy human individuals. Study background: Per donor, CD8 memory used one plate, CD8 naive used two, CD4 memory used three and CD4 naive used three.

In the authors' methods: From ImmunoSEQ came sequences covering only the junction and carrying no quality scores, so filtering differed. This table comes from immunoSEQ multiplex PCR, and its TCRdb copy is limited to in-frame clones, with some not included. The DNA gave D and trimming, while V, J and clone size come from that table. The repertoire consists of around 2.1 million clones, with nearly 97% occurring once and the leading ten covering 0.1% to 0.15%. Findings and limits, study-wide: Researchers sampled only blood; tissue repertoires likely differ.

With respect to this clone: The antigen is not known.

Sequenced: naive CD4+ T cells sorted from blood. Documented subset: CD45RA+ positively selected. This TCR was sampled from a man between 18 and 35 years old in good health.

The CDR3 DNA reads TGTGCCAGCAGCGGTAGGGGTGGGATGAACACTGAAGCTTTCTTT. Translated: CASSGRGGMNTEAFF. The rearrangement uses TRBV5-6 and TRBJ1-1; a possible D gene is TRBD1 (5 bases). The CDR3 consists of 15 residues. The V end was cut by 4 bases, the J end by 0 bases, with 13 bases between. CDR1 and CDR2 from the germline V gene are SGHDT and YYEEEE.